The present TCR beta chain was sequenced within a study of blood T cells in healthy people across ages. The CDR3 spans 17 residues. CDR1 and CDR2 (germline): SGHTA, FQGTGA. V dropped 4 bases and J dropped 4; count of bases not matched to a gene: 8. Each individual donor underwent a draw of roughly 10 milliliters of peripheral blood. Per sample, no less than 6 micrograms of total RNA were extracted. Note on this clonotype: Its cognate antigen is unknown.

General observations from the study: A roughly linear fall in TCR beta diversity per million T cells was seen with increasing age.

The authors ran a second PCR of 7 to 11 cycles using a sample-barcoded 5' primer and a J-beta primer mix. A template-switch adaptor with 12 random nucleotides tagged each cDNA molecule. TCRdb reprocessed the 5' RACE reads via MiXCR and lists one record per CDR3 protein. This sample has about 800,000 distinct CDR3 sequences, with 58% found just once. The specimen sequenced was blood. The chain carries TRBV7-3 and TRBJ2-6; TRBD2 matches 9 bases. The clonotype was recovered from a man under 40 in good health. The CDR3 protein is CASSSTPSGKGANVLTF. As DNA, the CDR3 is TGTGCCAGCAGCTCCACCCCTAGCGGGAAAGGGGCCAACGTCCTGACTTTC.